The next 21 T cell receptor beta chains were all read from a single sample in a study of T-cell reconstitution after alpha-beta-depleted transplantation in children. TCRbeta library preparation incorporated unique molecular identifiers. TCRdb re-called the PCR reads with MiXCR, one entry per CDR3 protein. The sample includes some 220,000 distinct CDR3 sequences, under 13% of them seen just once. The sequencing here drew on PBMCs, taken before TCRalphabeta/CD19-depleted stem cell transplant. These receptors all stem from a child younger than two with acute myeloid leukemia, due to receive a stem cell transplant.

This clonotype was picked up many times. The chain uses TRBV5-1 and TRBJ2-1; 7 bases match TRBD2. From germline, CDR1 is SGHRS and CDR2 YFSETQ. This CDR3 spans 17 amino acids. V trimming: 2 bases; J trimming: 1 base; junction bases outside the gene matches: 9. This chain's CDR3 is CASSFFAGVKSYNEQFF. The CDR3 region has the DNA TGCGCCAGCAGCTTTTTCGCGGGAGTGAAATCCTACAATGAGCAGTTCTTC.

This clonotype was counted ten times or more. V gene TRBV20-1 combines with J gene TRBJ2-7; 10 positions agree with TRBD2. Germline lookup yields CDR1 DFQATT and CDR2 SNEGSKA (reference sequence). The CDR3 contains 13 residues. V was clipped by 3 bases and J by 4 bases; unmatched bases: 3. Here the CDR3 DNA reads TGCAGTGCTAGCCCTAGCGGGAGTTACGAGCAGTACTTC. Amino acids: CSASPSGSYEQYF.

This clonotype was found many times. V gene TRBV6-5 combines with J gene TRBJ1-1; 11 bases are a match to TRBD1. V trimming: 6 bases; J trimming: 5 bases; junction bases outside the gene matches: 8. The CDR3 spans 15 residues. Germline loops: CDR1 MNHEY, CDR2 SVGAGI. The DNA of the CDR3 is TGTGCCAGCAGCCCAGGACAGGGGGCGCGTACTGAAGCTTTCTTT. This translates into CASSPGQGARTEAFF.

Only a few counts were recorded for this clonotype. DNA of the CDR3: TGTGCCAGCAGCTTGCGGGAGGGGGGGAATGAGCAGTTCTTC. Translated, it gives CASSLREGGNEQFF. The chain combines TRBV7-2 with TRBJ2-1; 9 bases are a match to TRBD2. CDR1 and CDR2 from the germline V gene are SGHTA and FQGNSA. V shed 3 bases, J shed 7 bases, and the junction held 4 bases outside the gene matches. This CDR3 region has 14 residues.

Many counts were recorded for this clonotype. The chain is built from TRBV6-1 and TRBJ1-1; no reliable D call. Germline V gives CDR1 MNHNS, CDR2 SASEGT. Trimming took 1 base from V and 5 from J, leaving 8 bases between them. The CDR3 runs 13 residues. Written as DNA, the CDR3 is TGTGCCAGCAGTGAAGGAGGGTGGACTGAAGCTTTCTTT. Residues: CASSEGGWTEAFF.

This clonotype showed up many times. This chain connects TRBV18 to TRBJ2-3; no clear D gene. Trimming removed 3 bases at V and 6 bases at J, with 19 bases between. The length of the CDR3 is 16 residues. CDR1 and CDR2 (germline): KGHSH, LQKENI. For the CDR3, the DNA is TGTGCCAGCTCACCCAGCTTTGGGCTGTCTGGCGATACGCAGTATTTT. This encodes CASSPSFGLSGDTQYF.

This clonotype has at least ten counts. This chain joins TRBV5-1 and TRBJ2-2; possibly TRBD1 for D (6 bases). The ends were cut back, 9 bases at V and 0 bases at J, with 12 bases in the middle. This CDR3 comprises 14 residues. The V gene's germline CDR1 is SGHRS and CDR2 YFSETQ. The CDR3 protein is CATTRGPNTGELFF. In nucleotides, the CDR3 is TGCGCCACCACCAGGGGACCGAACACCGGGGAGCTGTTTTTT.

This clonotype has just one count. The gene calls are TRBV20-1 and TRBJ2-4; TRBD1 matches 7 bases. CDR3 size: 15 residues. The germline gives CDR1 DFQATT, CDR2 SNEGSKA (reference sequence). V dropped 5 bases and J dropped 0; count of bases not matched to a gene: 7. The CDR3 spells CSASGTVVAKNIQYF. In DNA, the CDR3 is TGCAGTGCTTCCGGGACAGTTGTAGCCAAAAACATTCAGTACTTC.

As to this clonotype: The junction shows a germline mismatch at one end, possibly a read error. The chain uses TRBV18 and TRBJ1-2; TRBD1 might be the D (5 bases). This CDR3 contains 14 residues. Germline CDR1 reads KGHSH; CDR2 reads LQKENI. CDR3 nucleotide sequence: TGTGCCAGCACACCAGGGACCTTCTGGGATGGCTACACCTTC. Translated, it gives CASTPGTFWDGYTF.

This clonotype has ten or more counts. The J gene is TRBJ2-1, the V gene TRBV5-1, with 9 bases fitting TRBD2. This CDR3 is built from 16 residues. The V segment lost 2 bases and the J segment 9 bases; nucleotides outside the gene matches: 12. Germline V gene lookup returns CDR1 SGHRS and CDR2 YFSETQ. The CDR3 bases are TGCGCCAGCAGCTTATCCCAGCGGGAGGCCCGAGTTGAGCAGTTCTTC. This encodes CASSLSQREARVEQFF.

This clonotype was observed a handful of times. The chain employs TRBV19 and TRBJ1-1; 7 nucleotides agree with TRBD1. Per the germline V gene, CDR1 is LNHDA and CDR2 is SQIVND (reference sequence). The CDR3 length is 14 residues. Germline trimming cut 4 bases from V and 5 bases from J; bases unmatched to any gene: 7. CDR3 amino acids: CASSKEGARTEAFF. The CDR3 nucleotides are TGTGCCAGTAGTAAGGAGGGGGCGCGAACTGAAGCTTTCTTT.

This clonotype was counted ten times or more. This chain uses TRBV24-1 with TRBJ2-7; TRBD1 agrees at 9 bases. This CDR3 region has 14 residues. Germline V gene lookup returns CDR1 KGHDR and CDR2 SFDVKD. The V gene end was trimmed by 10 bases and the J gene end by 7 bases; junction bases not matched to a gene: 13. CDR3 DNA: TGTGCCACTTCTCCGGGACAGGGAACGGGAGAGCAGTACTTC. It codes for CATSPGQGTGEQYF.

This clonotype was observed a handful of times. The chain joins TRBV7-6 to TRBJ2-5, with TRBD2 matching 7 bases. Trimming at V came to 4 bases and at J to 4 bases, leaving 6 bases not matched to a gene. In germline, CDR1 is SGHVS, CDR2 FNYEAQ. The CDR3 is made up of 14 amino acids. The CDR3 loop reads CASSSGTTRETQYF. The CDR3, as DNA: TGTGCCAGCAGCTCAGGGACTACAAGAGAGACCCAGTACTTC.

This clonotype occurred many times. V is TRBV24-1 and J is TRBJ1-2; D is unclear. The CDR3 runs 15 residues. Trimming cost V 3 bases and J 3 bases, with 13 bases left between them. CDR1 is KGHDR and CDR2 is SFDVKD in the germline V gene. The CDR3 nucleotides are TGTGCCACCAGTGATACACAAACCCCGCACTATGGCTACACCTTC. It specifies CATSDTQTPHYGYTF.

This clonotype was seen a few times. The chain uses TRBV9 and TRBJ2-5; the D call may be TRBD1 or TRBD2 (7 bases each). The CDR3 consists of 15 residues. Germline CDR1 is SGDLS and CDR2 is YYNGEE. V was trimmed by 2 bases and J by 2 bases, leaving 13 bases between them. In nucleotides, the CDR3 is TGTGCCAGCAGCGTCAGGGGGGGCCTTCAAGAGACCCAGTACTTC. Translating gives CASSVRGGLQETQYF.

Many counts were recorded for this clonotype. The genes are TRBV20-1 and TRBJ2-3, with TRBD2 identical over 8 bases. Germline V CDR1 and CDR2: DFQATT, SNEGSKA (reference sequence). The CDR3 runs to 13 residues. The ends lost 5 bases at V and 6 bases at J; junction bases unmatched: 7. CDR3 DNA sequence: TGCAGTGCTTTAGCGGGGTTCGATGATACGCAGTATTTT. Protein product: CSALAGFDDTQYF.

This clonotype showed up many times. V gene TRBV6-1 combines with J gene TRBJ2-2; 13 positions agree with TRBD2. The CDR3 has 16 amino acids. V dropped 6 bases and J dropped 7; count of bases not matched to a gene: 8. Germline V CDR1 and CDR2: MNHNS, SASEGT. In DNA form, the CDR3 reads TGTGCCAGCAGCTCACTAGCGGGAGGGCGAGACGGGGAGCTGTTTTTT. It is translated as CASSSLAGGRDGELFF.

Of note for this clonotype: This may be a read error: a much more frequent sequence differs by one nucleotide. The rearrangement links TRBV3-1 to TRBJ2-7; no firm D call. The germline CDR1 and CDR2 sequences are LGHDT and YNNKEL (reference sequence). The CDR3 consists of 14 residues. The CDR3 protein is CASSQLSQAYEPYF. CDR3 nucleotide sequence: TGTGCCAGCAGCCAACTCAGTCAGGCCTACGAGCCGTACTTC.

This clonotype has ten or more counts. V is TRBV20-1 and J is TRBJ2-3, with 11 positions matching TRBD2. Trimming at V came to 5 bases and at J to 6 bases, leaving 7 bases not matched to a gene. The CDR3 totals 14 residues. Germline V gene lookup returns CDR1 DFQATT and CDR2 SNEGSKA (reference sequence). The CDR3 DNA is TGCAGTGCTCGAATAGCGGGAGGGCCGGATACGCAGTATTTT. This codes for CSARIAGGPDTQYF.

This rearrangement joins TRBV7-9 to TRBJ2-1; 9 bases agree with TRBD1. CDR3 size: 15 residues. Germline lookup yields CDR1 SEHNR and CDR2 FQNEAQ (reference sequence). Losses at the gene ends were 5 bases for V and 9 bases for J; bases not matched to a gene: 11. The CDR3 region has the DNA TGTGCCAGCAGCCAGGCTGGGACAGGGTTTAGTGAGCAGTTCTTC. It codes for CASSQAGTGFSEQFF.

This clonotype was counted at least ten times. The chain employs TRBV5-1 and TRBJ2-7, with D tentatively TRBD2 (6 bases). Trimming removed 4 bases from V and 4 bases from J, with 15 bases in between. The CDR3 sequence is 14 residues long. Germline V gene data show CDR1 as SGHRS and CDR2 as YFSETQ. The CDR3 spells CASSLTGRSYEQYF. CDR3 nucleotide sequence: TGCGCCAGCAGCCTCACCGGGAGATCTTACGAGCAGTACTTC. Full variable domain (remainder filled in from reference TRBV5-1 and TRBJ2-7): KAGVTQTPRYLIKTRGQQVTLSCSPISGHRSVSWYQQTPGQGLQFLFEYFSETQRNKGNFPGRFSGRQFSNSRSEMNVSTLELGDSALYLCASSLTGRSYEQYFGPGTRLTVT.